The rows below give T cell receptor beta chains drawn from one sample of a study of T cells in localized non-small cell lung cancer. Clones were read by immunoSEQ multiplex PCR, and TCRdb kept only the in-frame ones, dropping some. The sample carries tens of thousands of clones, 88% recorded once. The sequences come from peripheral blood mononuclear cells, collected before any cancer treatment. The origin of the receptors is a male donor aged 60 or over with stage II lung adenocarcinoma. CDR3s include the opening cysteine and the closing phenylalanine or tryptophan. D genes are given only for firm matches. Clone size is stated in some rows and not others, as once, few, many or a class when expanded.

j_call,cdr3_length,d_call,v_call,clone_size,cdr3_aa,cdr3_nt
TRBJ2-7,11,NA,TRBV27,NA,CVSGWPYEQYF,TGTGTCTCGGGGTGGCCCTACGAGCAGTACTTC
TRBJ1-5,16,NA,TRBV18,NA,CASSPLRRGTDQPQHF,TGTGCCAGCTCACCTCTGCGAAGGGGTACGGATCAGCCCCAGCATTTT
TRBJ2-2,14,NA,TRBV7-2,NA,CASTGQSNTGELFF,TGTGCCAGCACCGGACAGTCGAACACCGGGGAGCTGTTTTTT
TRBJ2-3,12,NA,TRBV10-1,NA,CASSGLDDTQYF,TGCGCCAGCAGTGGACTAGACGATACGCAGTATTTT
TRBJ2-3,11,NA,TRBV29-1,NA,CSVRFTDTQYF,TGCAGCGTCCGCTTCACAGATACGCAGTATTTT
TRBJ2-3,14,NA,TRBV7-9,NA,CASSLVRSTDTQYF,TGTGCCAGCAGCTTAGTACGCTCCACAGATACGCAGTATTTT
TRBJ2-3,14,NA,TRBV2,NA,CASSLRTGTDTQYF,TGTGCCAGCAGCCTCAGGACAGGCACAGATACGCAGTATTTT
TRBJ2-7,15,TRBD1,TRBV19,NA,CASSIPGTGLRGQYF,TGTGCCAGTAGTATCCCCGGGACAGGACTTCGGGGGCAGTACTTC
TRBJ2-1,17,TRBD2,TRBV18,NA,CASSEKPLAGGNNEQFF,TGTGCCAGCTCAGAAAAACCCCTAGCGGGAGGAAACAATGAGCAGTTCTTC
TRBJ2-2,15,TRBD2,TRBV5-5,NA,CASSPREGVNGELFF,TGTGCCAGCAGCCCTCGGGAGGGGGTAAACGGGGAGCTGTTTTTT
TRBJ2-5,13,NA,TRBV29-1,NA,CSVVFAAGETQYF,TGCAGCGTTGTCTTTGCCGCAGGGGAGACCCAGTACTTC
TRBJ2-5,20,TRBD2,TRBV6-7,NA,CASSYHYKNPSGGGQETQYF,TGTGCCAGCAGTTACCACTATAAAAACCCTAGCGGGGGGGGCCAAGAGACCCAGTACTTC
TRBJ1-1,14,NA,TRBV18,medium-sized,CASSPGREATEAFF,TGTGCCAGCTCACCTGGACGTGAGGCCACTGAAGCTTTCTTT
TRBJ2-1,15,NA,TRBV6-4,NA,CASSVGGTSYNEQFF,TGTGCCAGCAGTGTTGGGGGAACCTCCTACAATGAGCAGTTCTTC
TRBJ1-5,15,TRBD1,TRBV28,NA,CASSFISTGEKPQHF,TGTGCCAGCAGTTTTATTAGTACAGGGGAGAAGCCCCAGCATTTT
TRBJ2-7,13,NA,TRBV29-1,NA,CSVGPDSSYEQYF,TGCAGCGTTGGGCCCGATAGCTCCTACGAGCAGTACTTC
TRBJ2-2,15,NA,TRBV5-1,NA,CASSWDNANTGELFF,TGCGCCAGCAGCTGGGACAACGCGAACACCGGGGAGCTGTTTTTT
TRBJ2-1,14,TRBD1,TRBV11-3,NA,CASSSGQTYNEQFF,TGTGCCAGCAGCTCGGGACAGACTTACAATGAGCAGTTCTTC
TRBJ2-7,15,TRBD2,TRBV5-4,NA,CASSLRLAGPYEQYF,TGTGCCAGCAGCTTGCGGCTAGCGGGGCCCTACGAGCAGTACTTC
TRBJ1-1,13,NA,TRBV9,NA,CASSVGGYTEAFF,TGTGCCAGCAGCGTAGGGGGATACACTGAAGCTTTCTTT
TRBJ2-5,14,NA,TRBV15,NA,CATSRGGHQETQYF,TGTGCCACCAGCAGGGGGGGACACCAAGAGACCCAGTACTTC
TRBJ2-1,15,NA,TRBV7-9,hyperexpanded,CASSHELAPYNEQFF,TGTGCCAGCAGCCACGAGCTAGCACCCTACAATGAGCAGTTCTTC
TRBJ1-2,12,TRBD1,TRBV6-5,NA,CASSLDRVGYTF,TGTGCCAGCAGCTTGGACAGGGTTGGCTACACCTTC
TRBJ2-1,11,NA,TRBV6-1,NA,CASKSNNEQFF,TGTGCCAGCAAATCCAACAATGAGCAGTTCTTC
TRBJ1-5,15,NA,TRBV5-1,NA,CASSLGGGGSQPQHF,TGCGCCAGCAGCTTGGGGGGAGGGGGAAGTCAGCCCCAGCATTTT
TRBJ1-5,13,NA,TRBV6-1,once,CASTSGRREPQHF,TGTGCCAGCACCTCGGGACGCCGAGAGCCCCAGCATTTT
TRBJ2-2,16,TRBD2,TRBV5-4,few,CASSSMGLAGSGELFF,TGTGCCAGCAGTTCGATGGGACTAGCGGGATCCGGGGAGCTGTTTTTT
TRBJ2-1,13,NA,TRBV28,NA,CASSTPLKQEQFF,TGTGCCAGCAGCACCCCCCTCAAGCAGGAGCAGTTCTTC
TRBJ2-3,14,NA,TRBV19,NA,CASRPGRGRDTQYF,TGTGCCAGTCGACCAGGAAGGGGGAGGGATACGCAGTATTTT
TRBJ2-5,13,TRBD1,TRBV10-3,NA,CAITRGQGETQYF,TGTGCCATCACCCGAGGACAGGGAGAGACCCAGTACTTC
TRBJ1-3,19,NA,TRBV18,NA,CASSRRTAFDVRSGNTIYF,TGTGCCAGCTCACGTAGGACAGCGTTTGACGTACGCTCTGGAAACACCATATATTTT
TRBJ1-6,14,NA,TRBV27,NA,CASTGISYNSPLHF,TGTGCCTCTACAGGGATCTCCTATAATTCACCCCTCCACTTT
TRBJ2-5,14,NA,TRBV5-1,NA,CASSWQGPQETQYF,TGCGCCAGCAGCTGGCAGGGACCCCAAGAGACCCAGTACTTC
TRBJ2-7,15,NA,TRBV6-9,NA,CASSYQPARAYEQYF,TGTGCCAGCAGTTACCAACCGGCTAGGGCCTACGAGCAGTACTTC
TRBJ1-2,14,NA,TRBV7-2,once,CASSLDAAYYGYTF,TGTGCCAGCAGCTTAGATGCGGCCTACTATGGCTACACCTTC
TRBJ2-1,17,TRBD2,TRBV28,NA,CAVLGGRFPLFYNEQFF,TGTGCCGTCCTGGGGGGGAGGTTCCCCCTCTTCTACAATGAGCAGTTCTTC
TRBJ2-7,12,NA,TRBV28,NA,CASQRSVYEQYF,TGTGCCAGCCAAAGGTCGGTCTACGAGCAGTACTTC
TRBJ1-5,15,TRBD1,TRBV2,NA,CASRQGQGGNQPQHF,TGTGCCAGCAGGCAGGGACAGGGGGGAAATCAGCCCCAGCATTTT
TRBJ1-2,16,TRBD1,TRBV6-1,NA,CASSERRQGGIGGYTF,TGTGCCAGCAGTGAACGACGACAGGGAGGAATAGGCGGCTACACCTTC
TRBJ1-5,14,NA,TRBV6-1,NA,CASSVRERNQPQHF,TGTGCCAGCAGTGTACGGGAGCGGAATCAGCCCCAGCATTTT
TRBJ2-7,15,NA,TRBV9,NA,CASSVSGTSSYEQYF,TGTGCCAGCAGCGTTTCGGGGACGAGCTCCTACGAGCAGTACTTC
TRBJ2-2,17,TRBD2,TRBV4-2,NA,CASSRETSGANTGELFF,TGTGCCAGCAGCCGGGAGACTAGCGGGGCTAACACCGGGGAGCTGTTTTTT
TRBJ2-1,14,TRBD1,TRBV29-1,NA,CSVQDRWYGNEQFF,TGCAGCGTTCAGGACAGGTGGTACGGGAATGAGCAGTTCTTC
TRBJ2-1,14,TRBD2,TRBV6-5,NA,CASKAGGHYNEQFF,TGTGCCAGCAAAGCGGGAGGACACTACAATGAGCAGTTCTTC
TRBJ1-5,13,NA,TRBV15,few,CATRGDSNQPQHF,TGTGCCACCAGGGGAGATAGCAATCAGCCCCAGCATTTT
TRBJ2-5,14,NA,TRBV11-3,NA,CASSISGRPETQYF,TGTGCCAGCAGCATTTCCGGGCGCCCGGAGACCCAGTACTTC
TRBJ2-3,17,TRBD2,TRBV28,NA,CARPSLVSGRGKNTQYF,TGTGCCAGGCCATCCTTGGTCAGCGGGAGAGGAAAAAATACGCAGTATTTT